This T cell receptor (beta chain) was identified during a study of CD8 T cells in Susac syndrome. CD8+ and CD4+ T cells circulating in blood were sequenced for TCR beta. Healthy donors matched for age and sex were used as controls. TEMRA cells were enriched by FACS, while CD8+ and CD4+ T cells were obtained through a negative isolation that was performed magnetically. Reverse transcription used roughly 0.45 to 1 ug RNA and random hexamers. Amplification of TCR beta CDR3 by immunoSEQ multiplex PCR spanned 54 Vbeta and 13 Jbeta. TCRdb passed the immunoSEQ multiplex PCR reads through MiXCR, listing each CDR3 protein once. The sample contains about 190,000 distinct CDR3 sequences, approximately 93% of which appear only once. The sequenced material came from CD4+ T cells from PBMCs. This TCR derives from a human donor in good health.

The CDR3 is CASSPGTVSNQPQHF. The CDR3 DNA reads TGCGCCAGCAGCCCGGGGACGGTTAGCAATCAGCCCCAGCATTTT. The rearrangement uses TRBV5-1 and TRBJ1-5, with a weak D call TRBD1 (5 bases). Germline CDR1 SGHRS, CDR2 YFSETQ. The ends were cut back, 4 bases at V and 0 bases at J, with 11 bases in the middle. The CDR3 sequence is 15 residues long.